What follows are 5 T cell receptor beta chains derived from one specimen sequenced in a study of blood T cell repertoires in COVID-19. This table comes from immunoSEQ multiplex PCR, and its TCRdb copy is limited to in-frame clones, with some not included. The repertoire includes roughly 230,000 clones, roughly 87% of them detected once, and over 0.55% sits in the top ten. Sequenced material: peripheral blood. The receptors derive from a human donor in a cohort sampled during active COVID-19.

The chain has TRBV7-9 and TRBJ1-3; TRBD1 agrees at 7 bases. CDR1 and CDR2 (germline): SEHNR, FQNEAQ (reference sequence). The CDR3 is 15 amino acids. V lost 4 bases and J lost 4; bases outside the gene matches: 7. CDR3 nucleotides: TGTGCCAGCAGCTCATTCGACAGGGAGGGAAACACCATATATTTT. This codes for CASSSFDREGNTIYF.

The chain links TRBV23-1 to TRBJ1-1, with D tentatively TRBD1 (5 bases). TRBV23-1 is filed as an ORF, its function uncertain. V was cut by 6 bases and J by 6 bases, with 17 bases left in between. The CDR3 length is 14 residues. The CDR3 region has the DNA TGCGCCAGCAGCCAAGAAGGGGATTCAGCTGAAGCTTTCTTT. Its translation is CASSQEGDSAEAFF.

This clone has just one count. The rearrangement links TRBV24-1 to TRBJ2-5; the match to TRBD2 covers 7 bases. This CDR3 comprises 15 residues. Germline assignment: CDR1 KGHDR and CDR2 SFDVKD. V was pared by 3 bases and J by 5 bases, with 8 bases of the junction left unmatched. Here the CDR3 reads CATSDRDYRGETQYF. The CDR3 bases are TGTGCCACCAGTGATCGGGACTACCGAGGGGAGACCCAGTACTTC.

In regard to this clone: One end of the junction does not line up with germline, which may come from a read error. The J gene is TRBJ2-7, the V gene TRBV7-7; D gene unclear. CDR1 is SSHAT, CDR2 FNYEAQ, per germline (reference sequence). The CDR3 loop spans 16 amino acids. CDR3 DNA: TGTGCTAGCAGCTTAGATAAATGGGCTGGTAGCTACGAGCAGTACTTC. It specifies CASSLDKWAGSYEQYF.

V usage is TRBV15 and J usage is TRBJ1-5, with no clear D. CDR3 length equals 14 residues. Trimming shortened V by 0 bases and J by 6 bases, and 9 bases separated the two germline ends. Germline V gene lookup returns CDR1 LNHNV and CDR2 YYDKDF (reference sequence). The CDR3 DNA sequence: TGTGCCACCAGCAGAGATACTTTGAGTCAGCCCCAGCATTTT. Translated: CATSRDTLSQPQHF. Full variable domain (outside the CDR3, taken from reference TRBV15 and TRBJ1-5): DAMVIQNPRYQVTQFGKPVTLSCSQTLNHNVMYWYQQKSSQAPKLLFHYYDKDFNNEADTPDNFQSRRPNTSFCFLDIRSPGLGDTAMYLCATSRDTLSQPQHFGDGTRLSIL.